This entry is about one T cell receptor (beta chain). This clone's antigen is unknown. One base away there is no much larger clone; base qualities are not given. Another Seattle source contributed samples from volunteer blood donors who had recovered from COVID-19. The collaborating institutions used their own protocols to collect whole blood in K2EDTA tubes. For TCRbeta analysis, collaborators shipped samples in one of three forms: frozen whole blood, isolated PBMCs, or DNA extracted from either of those sample types. These data belong to a study of blood T cell repertoires in COVID-19 (dated by TCRdb to the early 2020s). About the investigation overall: The collaborator samples originated in the United States, Italy and Spain and spanned the acute and convalescent phases of COVID-19. The prospective study material was composed of cDNA or gDNA derived from T cells, B-cell-depleted T cells, or PBMCs. The dataset comprised deeply sampled blood TCRbeta repertoires from subjects exposed to, actively infected with, or recovered from COVID-19. The repertoires were released in a freely available public database meant as a resource for research on the immune response to SARS-CoV-2. The samples were drawn from the first 160 participants of the ongoing ImmuneRACE study and from more than 1,000 subjects provided by 6 global collaborators. Sample metadata almost always included a de-identified subject ID, COVID-19 status, age in years and sex. Where HLA class I and class II types were available, the types were taken from metadata supplied by the sample provider, not from assay-based typing. Broad study findings and their caveats: How much clinical and demographic metadata was included differed by source and by participant, and the metadata was provided uncurated.

The germline V gene gives CDR1 as SGHDT and CDR2 as YYEEEE. The CDR3 covers 14 residues, taking in both the cysteine and the phenylalanine. The DNA shown is the 42-base CDR3, in frame from base 1. The junction shows trimming of 6 bases on V and 4 bases on J, plus 14 bases between the germline ends. TCRbeta CDR3 regions were amplified from genomic DNA by means of the immunoSEQ Assay, a bias-controlled multiplex PCR. In the original analysis: The number of nucleated cells in each sample was estimated by amplification of reference gene primers within the assay. Sequence reads were collapsed and filtered to measure the absolute abundance of every unique TCRbeta CDR3 rearrangement. For each sample, productive Simpson clonality was calculated as the square root of Simpson's diversity index over productive rearrangements. TCRdb obtained this table from immuneACCESS and retained in-frame rearrangements with V and J assigned. These tables miss some clones; where compared with another copy, unresolved V genes account for less than half of the shortfall, and the remainder is unexplained. V, J and clone size were drawn from that table, and D and trimming were deduced from the DNA. The sample table lists about 250,000 clones, around nine tenths of them with a count of one. Around 1.6% of the sample lies in the top ten.

The clonotype comes from a woman in her sixties who had recovered from COVID-19. The sample was peripheral blood. The rearranged segments are TRBV5-6 and TRBJ1-5, with no reliable assignment of the D segment. The bases read TGTGCCAGCAACTATCTCCACGGAAATCAGCCCCAGCATTTT. Its coded protein is CASNYLHGNQPQHF.